Listed below are T cell receptor beta chains from one sample, sequenced in a study of CD8 T cells in ankylosing spondylitis. TCRdb independently ran MiXCR on the 5' RACE reads; one entry per CDR3 protein. Of 240,000 or so distinct CDR3 sequences in the sample, over 8.5% are singletons; the top ten hold around 7%. Material for sequencing was blood, either unsorted or a sorted T cell fraction (not recorded which). The receptor set was obtained from a male donor with ankylosing spondylitis or in good health (not recorded which). The CDR3 runs from the conserved cysteine through the conserved F or W.

V,J,CDR3
TRBV20-1,TRBJ2-7,CSAAALSSYEQYF
TRBV20-1,TRBJ2-1,CSARILAGMNEQFF
TRBV5-1,TRBJ2-1,CASSFGPSGMVGNEQFF
TRBV10-2,TRBJ2-1,CATLRAGGGGNEQFF
TRBV12-3/TRBV12-4,TRBJ2-7,CASSPGGHSYEQYF
TRBV20-1,TRBJ2-7,CSASDRGYEQYF
TRBV5-1,TRBJ1-6,CASSSGQPNPYNSPLHF
TRBV7-8,TRBJ2-5,CASSRLASNIETQYF
TRBV29-1,TRBJ1-4,CSVLFTGEKLFF
TRBV5-1,TRBJ2-7,CASSLGLSGENFNEQYF
TRBV2,TRBJ2-2,CASSEEPGELFF
TRBV11-3,TRBJ2-1,CASSLGGVLRESEQFF
TRBV5-5,TRBJ2-2,CASSFSDTGELFF
TRBV14,TRBJ2-7,CASSQDPGGYEQYF
TRBV20-1,TRBJ2-3,CSARGGSGGTDTQYF
TRBV7-8,TRBJ1-5,CASSLGDGGPQHF
TRBV11-2,TRBJ1-3,CASAIGADTIYF
TRBV10-3,TRBJ1-1,CAISEQQGYTEAFF
TRBV29-1,TRBJ1-1,CSVHAGLNTEAFF
TRBV7-2,TRBJ2-7,CASSLTGESEQYF
TRBV7-6,TRBJ1-2,CASSANLDSFTYGYTF
TRBV25-1,TRBJ1-2,CASSEPGQGGGYTF
TRBV2,TRBJ2-1,CASSTSSHEQFF
TRBV29-1,TRBJ2-6,CSVGLSGANVLTF
TRBV29-1,TRBJ1-2,CSANRQGGHGYTF
TRBV11-2,TRBJ1-2,CASSSRSGQANGYTF
TRBV14,TRBJ2-3,CASSHPGWSTDTQYF
TRBV10-2,TRBJ2-2,CASSEQTGELFF
TRBV9,TRBJ2-1,CASSVDGSGSRTYNEQFF
TRBV10-3,TRBJ2-3,CAISVGRLAGVTDTQYF
TRBV12-3/TRBV12-4,TRBJ2-1,CASSFRSPSKQFF
TRBV7-9,TRBJ2-5,CASIVAGVSPETQYF
TRBV5-1,TRBJ2-7,CASSLYLEGYEQYF